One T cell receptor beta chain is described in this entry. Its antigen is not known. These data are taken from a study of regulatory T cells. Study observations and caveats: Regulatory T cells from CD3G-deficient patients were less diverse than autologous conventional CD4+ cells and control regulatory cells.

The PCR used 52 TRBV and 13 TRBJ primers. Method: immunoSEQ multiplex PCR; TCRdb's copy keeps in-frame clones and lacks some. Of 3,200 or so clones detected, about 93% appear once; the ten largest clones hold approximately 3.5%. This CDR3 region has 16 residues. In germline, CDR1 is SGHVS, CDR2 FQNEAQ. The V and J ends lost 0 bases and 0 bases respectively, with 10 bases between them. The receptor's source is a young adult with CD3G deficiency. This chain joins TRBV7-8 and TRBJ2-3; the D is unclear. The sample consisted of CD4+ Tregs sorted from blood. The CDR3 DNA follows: TGTGCCAGCAGCTTAGCCCCAGAGCCCAGCACAGATACGCAGTATTTT. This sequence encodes CASSLAPEPSTDTQYF.